The 23 T cell receptor beta chains in this list originate from one sample, sequenced in a study of blood T cell repertoires in COVID-19. Libraries were prepared by immunoSEQ multiplex PCR; TCRdb keeps only in-frame clonotypes and omits some of them. The sample includes 260,000 or so clones, about four fifths of them seen just once. The sequencing sample was made of peripheral blood. The receptors derive from a man older than 75 with acute or convalescent COVID-19.

The V and J genes are TRBV29-1 and TRBJ2-1, with D possibly TRBD2 on 5 matching bases. Trimming pared 7 bases from V and 5 bases from J, leaving 6 bases between. The CDR3 length is 10 residues. The germline CDR1 and CDR2 sequences are SQVTM and ANQGSEA. The CDR3 coding sequence is TGCAGCGGAGGGCACAATGAGCAGTTCTTC. This sequence encodes CSGGHNEQFF.

V and J are TRBV5-4 and TRBJ2-5, with D maybe TRBD1 (6 bases). CDR1 SGHNT and CDR2 YYREEE come from the germline V gene (reference sequence). This CDR3 is 14 amino acids long. V lost 1 base and J 4 bases, leaving 11 bases between the germline ends. The DNA for the CDR3 is TGTGCCAGCAGCTTGAACCCAGGGGTAGAGACCCAGTACTTC. Translation gives CASSLNPGVETQYF.

The chain uses TRBV5-8 and TRBJ2-7, with D perhaps matching TRBD2 (5 bases). Trimming removed 6 bases at V and 4 bases at J, with 11 bases between. This CDR3 comprises 12 residues. Per the germline V gene, CDR1 is SGHTS and CDR2 is YDEGEE. The CDR3 spells CASTGFAYEQYF. CDR3 DNA: TGTGCCAGCACGGGGTTTGCGTACGAGCAGTACTTC.

This sequence joins TRBV19 and TRBJ2-1; tentatively, D is TRBD2 (5 bases). CDR1 is LNHDA, CDR2 SQIVND, per germline (reference sequence). V lost 2 bases, J lost 4 bases, and 9 bases lay in between. The CDR3 consists of 14 residues. CDR3 in amino acids: CASSISGVYNEQFF. CDR3 in DNA: TGTGCCAGTAGTATATCCGGGGTTTACAATGAGCAGTTCTTC.

The CDR3 region is CASSPGTTPSNQPQHF. CDR3 coding DNA: TGCGCCAGCAGCCCTGGGACAACACCCTCAAATCAGCCCCAGCATTTT. J is TRBJ1-5 and V is TRBV5-1; D perhaps matches TRBD1 (6 bases). This CDR3 contains 16 residues. Trimming pared 4 bases from V and 4 bases from J, leaving 18 bases between. The germline V gene has CDR1 SGHRS and CDR2 YFSETQ.

The rearrangement links TRBV4-1 to TRBJ2-4; D might be TRBD2 (5 bases). The CDR3 runs to 17 residues. Between the trimmed V and J ends, which lost 1 base and 1 base, there was a span of 14 bases. The germline gives CDR1 MGHRA, CDR2 YSYEKL. CDR3 protein: CASSQAEGEGAKNIQYF. The CDR3, as DNA: TGCGCCAGCAGCCAAGCCGAGGGAGAAGGGGCCAAAAACATTCAGTACTTC.

The chain uses TRBV24-1 and TRBJ2-1; 7 bases are shared with TRBD1. The CDR3 covers 14 residues. Germline loops: CDR1 KGHDR, CDR2 SFDVKD. The V gene end was trimmed by 5 bases and the J gene end by 1 base; junction bases not matched to a gene: 1. The CDR3 region is CATSGQGSYNEQFF. CDR3 DNA: TGTGCCACCAGTGGACAGGGTTCCTACAATGAGCAGTTCTTC.

The gene calls are TRBV11-2 and TRBJ1-2, with 7 nucleotides matching TRBD1. Germline loops: CDR1 SGHAT, CDR2 FQNNGV. After removal of 7 bases from V and 8 bases from J, the junction contained 13 bases not matched to a gene. The CDR3 loop spans 14 amino acids. The CDR3 DNA follows: TGTGCCAGCACCACCGGGACAGTTAGCAGAGGCTACACCTTC. Translated: CASTTGTVSRGYTF.

This clone appeared a single time. The V gene is TRBV6-5, the J gene TRBJ1-5, with D hard to call. From germline, CDR1 is MNHEY and CDR2 SVGAGI. The CDR3 length is 13 residues. Trimming left V 5 bases short and J 2 bases short, with 7 bases between. CDR3 amino acids: CASSIRGNQPQHF. For the CDR3, the DNA is TGTGCCAGCAGTATCCGGGGCAATCAGCCCCAGCATTTT.

The chain joins TRBV5-1 to TRBJ2-5; D uncertain. The CDR3 runs to 13 residues. V was clipped by 0 bases and J by 5 bases, with 8 bases between them. Germline CDR1 and CDR2: SGHRS and YFSETQ. The CDR3 nucleotides read TGCGCCAGCAGCTTGGTTAACGGGGAGACCCAGTACTTC. Residues: CASSLVNGETQYF.

The chain has TRBV4-1 and TRBJ2-1; 10 bases are shared with TRBD2. V lost 0 bases, J lost 8 bases, and 4 bases stayed unmatched. The CDR3 covers 15 residues. Germline assignment: CDR1 MGHRA and CDR2 YSYEKL. The DNA of the CDR3 is TGCGCCAGCAGCCAAGAGTTGGGACTAGCGTATGAGCAGTTCTTC. Its translation: CASSQELGLAYEQFF.

This chain joins TRBV10-3 and TRBJ2-7; the D gene is possibly TRBD1 (5 bases). Germline CDR1 is ENHRY and CDR2 is SYGVKD. CDR3 size: 15 residues. Deletions cut 7 bases from V and 5 bases from J, with 21 bases between. The CDR3 region is CAINQNQGPGDEQYF. CDR3 sequence (DNA): TGTGCCATCAACCAGAACCAGGGTCCCGGAGACGAGCAGTACTTC.

V gene TRBV28 combines with J gene TRBJ2-3, with TRBD1 identical over 8 bases. The V gene end was trimmed by 5 bases and the J gene end by 4 bases; junction bases not matched to a gene: 5. CDR1 and CDR2 (germline): MDHEN, SYDVKM. CDR3 size: 14 residues. Here the CDR3 reads CASSRTGLADTQYF. The CDR3 coding sequence is TGTGCCAGCAGTCGGACAGGGTTGGCAGATACGCAGTATTTT.

This clone showed up just a few times. The chain employs TRBV6-5 and TRBJ1-6, with 8 bases that match TRBD1. V gave up 6 bases and J gave up 4 bases; unmatched junction bases: 2. CDR3 length equals 14 residues. Looked up from germline, CDR1 is MNHEY and CDR2 is SVGAGI. CDR3 loop: CASRRQGYNSPLHF. The CDR3, as DNA: TGTGCCAGCAGGCGACAGGGGTATAATTCACCCCTCCACTTT.

Only one count was recorded for this clone. This sequence joins TRBV5-1 and TRBJ1-2; no firm D call. The CDR3 has 11 residues. V shed 0 bases and J shed 11 bases, with 8 bases lying between them. Germline V gives CDR1 SGHRS, CDR2 YFSETQ. CDR3 in DNA: TGCGCCAGCAGCTTGGACAGCGGGTACACCTTC. It is translated as CASSLDSGYTF.

This chain links TRBV28 with TRBJ1-6; tentatively, D is TRBD1 (6 bases). Germline CDR1 reads MDHEN; CDR2 reads SYDVKM. Deletions cut 7 bases from V and 10 bases from J, with 17 bases between. There are 14 residues in the CDR3. For the CDR3, the DNA is TGTGCCAGCACCCCTGGGGGGGCTTTATCACCCCTCCACTTT. This translates into CASTPGGALSPLHF. The full variable domain, in which reference TRBV28 and TRBJ1-6 provide the parts outside the CDR3, is DVKVTQSSRYLVKRTGEKVFLECVQDMDHENMFWYRQDPGLGLRLIYFSYDVKMKEKGDIPEGYSVSREKKERFSLILESASTNQTSMYLCASTPGGALSPLHFGNGTRLTVT.

The J gene is TRBJ1-4, the V gene TRBV28, with D perhaps TRBD1 (6 bases). Germline V CDR1 and CDR2: MDHEN, SYDVKM. The CDR3 loop spans 16 amino acids. Deletions cut 3 bases from V and 7 bases from J, with 18 bases between. CDR3 residues: CASSLGAGVGGEKLFF. The CDR3 coding sequence is TGTGCCAGCAGTTTGGGAGCGGGGGTAGGGGGTGAAAAACTGTTTTTT. Supplemented by reference TRBV28 and TRBJ1-4, the full variable domain reads DVKVTQSSRYLVKRTGEKVFLECVQDMDHENMFWYRQDPGLGLRLIYFSYDVKMKEKGDIPEGYSVSREKKERFSLILESASTNQTSMYLCASSLGAGVGGEKLFFGSGTQLSVL.

As to this clone: This sample also contains other DNA sequences that code for the same CDR3. CDR3: CASSLGGLGETQYF. Written as DNA, the CDR3 is TGCGCCAGCAGCTTGGGAGGGCTCGGGGAGACCCAGTACTTC. This chain links TRBV5-1 with TRBJ2-5, with D tentatively TRBD2 (5 bases). Germline V gene sequence: CDR1 SGHRS, CDR2 YFSETQ. V dropped 0 bases and J dropped 5 bases, with 11 bases sitting between them. The CDR3 has 14 residues.

The chain combines TRBV24-1 with TRBJ2-7, with D tentatively TRBD1 (6 bases). In germline, CDR1 is KGHDR, CDR2 SFDVKD. The CDR3 has 12 amino acids. V was pared by 7 bases and J by 7 bases, with 13 bases between. CDR3 amino acids: CATRGTSGEQYF. The CDR3 DNA sequence: TGTGCCACCAGGGGGACATCAGGGGAGCAGTACTTC.

The chain couples TRBV19 to TRBJ1-1, with TRBD1 matching 8 bases. Looked up from germline, CDR1 is LNHDA and CDR2 is SQIVND (reference sequence). J gave up 6 bases and V 4 bases, and 4 bases lay outside the gene matches. The CDR3 is 13 amino acids. CDR3 in amino acids: CASSTQGAAEAFF. Written as DNA, the CDR3 is TGTGCCAGTAGTACTCAGGGGGCGGCTGAAGCTTTCTTT.

The V call is TRBV6-5, the J call TRBJ1-1, with a tentative D call TRBD1 (5 bases). Germline values: CDR1 MNHEY, CDR2 SVGAGI. Trimming shortened V by 11 bases and J by 3 bases, and 19 bases separated the two germline ends. The CDR3 extends over 14 amino acids. CDR3 loop: CAANKAKGDTEAFF. CDR3 DNA sequence: TGTGCCGCAAATAAGGCCAAAGGGGACACTGAAGCTTTCTTT.

V is TRBV28 and J is TRBJ2-4; TRBD2 matches 7 bases. The junction had 7 bases not matched to a gene; V was cut back by 8 bases and J by 3 bases. The CDR3 contains 14 residues. Germline V CDR1 and CDR2: MDHEN, SYDVKM. CDR3 coding DNA: TGTGCCAGCCGTCAGGGCGGGGGCAAAAACATTCAGTACTTC. The encoded protein is CASRQGGGKNIQYF.

A few counts support this clone. This chain links TRBV24-1 with TRBJ2-1; 9 bases fit TRBD2. Germline CDR1 and CDR2: KGHDR and SFDVKD. The V segment lost 3 bases and the J segment 4 bases; nucleotides outside the gene matches: 12. This CDR3 has 18 residues. CDR3 amino acids: CATSDNKQGLAMYNEQFF. For the CDR3, the DNA is TGTGCCACCAGTGATAATAAACAGGGACTAGCCATGTACAATGAGCAGTTCTTC.